This paragraph covers one T cell receptor beta chain sequence. The data originate from a study of shared clonotypes between healthy human individuals. Study-level information: The plates for each donor numbered three CD4 naive, three CD4 memory, two CD8 naive and one CD8 memory.

Looked up from germline, CDR1 is SGHVS and CDR2 is FQNEAQ. The CDR3 length is 15 residues. Trimming took off 5 bases at V and 8 bases at J, with 21 bases between the two ends. In the authors' methods: There were no quality scores in the junction-only immunoSEQ sequences, so filtering differed. The protocol was immunoSEQ multiplex PCR, while the TCRdb copy is restricted to in-frame clones and leaves out a portion. D and trimming were read from the DNA, whereas the V and J calls and clone size are those reported in that table. Of around 2,000,000 clones in the sample, 90% to 95% are singletons; the top ten hold 0.1% to 0.15%. Investigators divided CD4+ cells into CD45RA+ naive and CD45RA-negative memory subsets.

This chain connects TRBV7-8 to TRBJ1-2; no clear D. Input material: naive CD4+ T cells sorted from blood. Subset in this sample: CD45RA+ positively selected. The receptor's source is a man aged 18 to 30 in good health. The CDR3, as DNA: TGTGCCAGCAGCCCGACCCGTCACCCCGCGGGAGGCTACACCTTC. It is translated as CASSPTRHPAGGYTF.